These 26 T cell receptor beta chains were all obtained from the same sample, sequenced in a study of blood T cell repertoires in COVID-19. Assay: immunoSEQ multiplex PCR; the TCRdb copy retains only in-frame clones and omits some. Here the sample spans 150,000 or so clones, about 86% being singletons. Sequencing was performed on peripheral blood. These TCRs come from a woman in her seventies with acute or convalescent COVID-19.

The chain links TRBV9 to TRBJ1-5; D remains unclear. The germline gives CDR1 SGDLS, CDR2 YYNGEE. CDR3 length: 13 residues. The V and J ends lost 0 bases and 4 bases respectively, with 5 bases between them. CDR3 protein: CASSVAPNQPQHF. The CDR3 nucleotides read TGTGCCAGCAGCGTAGCTCCTAATCAGCCCCAGCATTTT.

V gene TRBV4-1 combines with J gene TRBJ1-5; 7 nucleotides line up with TRBD1. J gave up 6 bases and V 0 bases, and 11 bases lay outside the gene matches. Germline V lookup: CDR1 MGHRA, CDR2 YSYEKL. The CDR3 runs 17 residues. The CDR3 region is CASSQDGGDRAGQPQHF. The DNA for the CDR3 is TGCGCCAGCAGCCAAGATGGGGGCGACAGGGCTGGTCAGCCCCAGCATTTT.

The sample holds a few counts of this clone. The rearrangement uses TRBV7-8 and TRBJ1-3, with D unclear. Germline-derived CDR1 and CDR2 are SGHVS and FQNEAQ. Trimming removed 5 bases at V and 3 bases at J, with 11 bases between. CDR3 length: 14 residues. The CDR3 coding sequence is TGTGCCAGCAGCCCTGACAACAGTGGAAACACCATATATTTT. This gives the protein CASSPDNSGNTIYF.

This chain links TRBV4-3 with TRBJ1-4; TRBD1 agrees at 8 bases. The CDR3 length is 19 residues. The junction had 14 bases not matched to a gene; V was cut back by 0 bases and J by 5 bases. Germline V lookup: CDR1 LGHNA, CDR2 YSLEER. CDR3: CASSQDRSVGGQENEKLFF. DNA of the CDR3: TGCGCCAGCAGCCAAGATAGGTCGGTGGGGGGACAGGAAAATGAAAAACTGTTTTTT.

The genes are TRBV5-1 and TRBJ2-3; 14 positions match TRBD2. J gave up 4 bases and V 0 bases, and 7 bases lay outside the gene matches. Germline V gene sequence: CDR1 SGHRS, CDR2 YFSETQ. The CDR3 totals 18 residues. CDR3: CASSLGLAGGHFADTQYF. The CDR3 bases are TGCGCCAGCAGCTTGGGACTAGCGGGAGGGCATTTCGCAGATACGCAGTATTTT. The whole variable domain, remainder taken from reference TRBV5-1 and TRBJ2-3, is KAGVTQTPRYLIKTRGQQVTLSCSPISGHRSVSWYQQTPGQGLQFLFEYFSETQRNKGNFPGRFSGRQFSNSRSEMNVSTLELGDSALYLCASSLGLAGGHFADTQYFGPGTRLTVL.

V usage is TRBV9 and J usage is TRBJ1-6, with 7 bases that match TRBD1. The junction had 6 bases not matched to a gene; V was cut back by 4 bases and J by 5 bases. The CDR3 has 15 amino acids. The germline CDR1 and CDR2 sequences are SGDLS and YYNGEE. The DNA of the CDR3 is TGTGCCAGCAGCAGAGGGACAGAAGATAATTCACCCCTCCACTTT. Translated: CASSRGTEDNSPLHF.

CDR3 amino acids: CASSWGGEAFF. The CDR3 coding sequence is TGTGCCAGCAGTTGGGGAGGTGAAGCTTTCTTT. This chain joins TRBV28 and TRBJ1-1; no reliable D call. CDR3 length: 11 residues. V was cut by 4 bases and J by 7 bases, with 7 bases left in between. The germline CDR1 and CDR2 sequences are MDHEN and SYDVKM.

The gene calls are TRBV5-1 and TRBJ2-5; 7 nucleotides agree with TRBD1. The V gene end was trimmed by 0 bases and the J gene end by 2 bases; junction bases not matched to a gene: 4. Germline V CDR1 and CDR2: SGHRS, YFSETQ. This CDR3 is 15 amino acids long. DNA for the CDR3: TGCGCCAGCAGCTTGGGACAGGGTAGGCAAGAGACCCAGTACTTC. Protein: CASSLGQGRQETQYF.

The V and J genes are TRBV5-6 and TRBJ2-1; 7 nucleotides match TRBD1. Germline V gene sequence: CDR1 SGHDT, CDR2 YYEEEE. V shed 4 bases and J 2 bases; nucleotides not matched to a gene: 6. There are 15 residues in the CDR3. For the CDR3, the DNA is TGTGCCAGCAGCCGATGGACAGGTACCTACAATGAGCAGTTCTTC. This gives the protein CASSRWTGTYNEQFF.

The chain is built from TRBV5-1 and TRBJ2-6, with TRBD1 matching over 7 bases. Germline lookup yields CDR1 SGHRS and CDR2 YFSETQ. The CDR3 is 15 amino acids. V gave up 4 bases and J gave up 4 bases; unmatched junction bases: 5. The CDR3 DNA is TGCGCCAGCAGCGGGACAGCTGCCGGGGCCAACGTCCTGACTTTC. It is translated as CASSGTAAGANVLTF.

This rearrangement joins TRBV7-2 to TRBJ1-5; the match to TRBD1 covers 8 bases. J gave up 4 bases and V 7 bases, and 3 bases lay outside the gene matches. Per germline, CDR1 SGHTA and CDR2 FQGNSA. The CDR3 is 13 amino acids. The CDR3 region is CASKGQGNQPQHF. In DNA, the CDR3 is TGTGCCAGCAAAGGACAGGGTAATCAGCCCCAGCATTTT.

The chain uses TRBV7-2 and TRBJ2-1, with D possibly being TRBD2 (6 bases). This CDR3 comprises 15 residues. Germline CDR1 is SGHTA and CDR2 is FQGNSA. The V end lost 4 bases, the J end lost 0 bases, and 10 bases lay between the germline ends. CDR3 loop: CASSSETSSYNEQFF. The CDR3 nucleotides read TGTGCCAGCAGCTCCGAGACTAGCTCCTACAATGAGCAGTTCTTC.

This clone was found a few times. V gene TRBV7-2 combines with J gene TRBJ1-4; D remains unclear. V dropped 5 bases and J dropped 0 bases, with 4 bases sitting between them. CDR1 SGHTA and CDR2 FQGNSA come from the germline V gene. CDR3 length: 13 residues. CDR3 nucleotides: TGTGCCAGCAGCACATCAACTAATGAAAAACTGTTTTTT. Its protein is CASSTSTNEKLFF.

The rearrangement joins TRBV10-3 to TRBJ2-7, with 7 bases identical to TRBD2. The CDR3 is 14 amino acids. The V segment lost 6 bases and the J segment 7 bases; nucleotides outside the gene matches: 12. Germline loops: CDR1 ENHRY, CDR2 SYGVKD. The CDR3 region is CAISIRDSAGEQYF. For the CDR3, the DNA is TGTGCCATCAGCATCCGGGACTCAGCGGGAGAGCAGTACTTC.

This clone has only a few counts. The chain is built from TRBV4-2 and TRBJ1-5; TRBD1 matches 8 bases. The CDR3 totals 16 residues. Germline V gene lookup returns CDR1 LGHNA and CDR2 YNFKEQ. Trimming at V came to 1 base and at J to 1 base, leaving 3 bases not matched to a gene. CDR3 in amino acids: CASSQGTGLSNQPQHF. Here the CDR3 DNA reads TGTGCCAGCAGCCAAGGGACAGGGTTGAGCAATCAGCCCCAGCATTTT.

The chain couples TRBV6-2 or TRBV6-3 to TRBJ1-1, with no clear D. The CDR3 extends over 17 amino acids. Germline lookup yields CDR1 MNHEY and CDR2 SVGEGT. V lost 2 bases and J 2 bases, leaving 18 bases between the germline ends. The CDR3 sequence is CASSYGRGGHINTEAFF. The CDR3 bases are TGTGCCAGCAGTTACGGCCGGGGTGGTCATATAAACACTGAAGCTTTCTTT.

This sequence joins TRBV18 and TRBJ2-2; 12 positions match TRBD2. This CDR3 region has 16 residues. V was pared by 6 bases and J by 4 bases, with 6 bases of the junction left unmatched. In germline, CDR1 is KGHSH, CDR2 LQKENI. The CDR3 here is CASSLWTSGATGELFF. CDR3 coding DNA: TGTGCCAGCTCCCTCTGGACTAGCGGGGCCACCGGGGAGCTGTTTTTT.

The sample holds one count of this clone. The rearrangement uses TRBV27 and TRBJ2-7, with D hard to call. Germline V lookup: CDR1 MNHEY, CDR2 SMNVEV (reference sequence). CDR3 length equals 11 residues. Trimming removed 3 bases from V and 7 bases from J, with 7 bases in between. Here the CDR3 reads CASSLSGEQYF. The CDR3, as DNA: TGTGCCAGCAGTTTGTCGGGTGAGCAGTACTTC.

This clone was seen just once. The chain employs TRBV5-1 and TRBJ2-2; D possibly corresponds to TRBD2 (6 bases). The CDR3 contains 15 residues. Germline CDR1 is SGHRS and CDR2 is YFSETQ. The ends were cut back, 4 bases at V and 0 bases at J, with 10 bases in the middle. CDR3 nucleotides: TGCGCCAGCAGCCTCAGACTAGCGAACACCGGGGAGCTGTTTTTT. Translated, it gives CASSLRLANTGELFF.

This rearrangement joins TRBV4-1 to TRBJ2-5, with D possibly being TRBD2 (5 bases). The V and J ends lost 1 base and 0 bases respectively, with 12 bases between them. This CDR3 contains 16 residues. Germline V gene data show CDR1 as MGHRA and CDR2 as YSYEKL. The CDR3 DNA sequence: TGCGCCAGCAGCCAAGGACTAAACCCGTACCAAGAGACCCAGTACTTC. Translated, it gives CASSQGLNPYQETQYF.

This clone was seen a single time. The chain combines TRBV27 with TRBJ1-2; possible D gene TRBD1, 6 bases. This CDR3 has 16 residues. Trimming took 5 bases from V and 11 from J, leaving 27 bases between them. Germline CDR1 and CDR2: MNHEY and SMNVEV (reference sequence). CDR3 in amino acids: CASSQLSQGQRMGYTF. The CDR3 DNA sequence: TGTGCCAGCAGTCAACTCTCGCAGGGACAAAGAATGGGGTACACCTTC.

The CDR3 nucleotides read TGTGCCAGCTCACCACCTCTAACCACCTACAATGAGCAGTTCTTC. It encodes CASSPPLTTYNEQFF. This chain joins TRBV18 and TRBJ2-1; D uncertain. The CDR3 runs 15 residues. Germline V gives CDR1 KGHSH, CDR2 LQKENI. Trimming left V 0 bases short and J 2 bases short, with 8 bases between. Full variable domain (rest looked up from reference TRBV18 and TRBJ2-1): NAGVMQNPRHLVRRRGQEARLRCSPMKGHSHVYWYRQLPEEGLKFMVYLQKENIIDESGMPKERFSAEFPKEGPSILRIQQVVRGDSAAYFCASSPPLTTYNEQFFGPGTRLTVL.

DNA for the CDR3: TGTGCCAGCAGCTTGGAAGGGGCTCAGCCCCAGCATTTT. Translating gives CASSLEGAQPQHF. The chain carries TRBV5-5 and TRBJ1-5; TRBD1 is a possible D gene (5 bases). CDR1 and CDR2 (germline): SGHKS, YYEKEE (reference sequence). The CDR3 totals 13 residues. V dropped 0 bases and J dropped 6 bases, with 7 bases sitting between them.

This chain connects TRBV4-1 to TRBJ1-4, with unresolved D. The CDR3 runs 13 residues. Looked up from germline, CDR1 is MGHRA and CDR2 is YSYEKL. V gave up 0 bases and J gave up 6 bases, with 5 bases separating them. CDR3 region: CASSQDPDEKLFF. The CDR3 region has the DNA TGCGCCAGCAGCCAAGACCCCGATGAAAAACTGTTTTTT.

V is TRBV7-2 and J is TRBJ2-7; maybe TRBD2 (6 bases). This CDR3 is built from 14 residues. The germline CDR1 and CDR2 sequences are SGHTA and FQGNSA. The V and J ends lost 5 bases and 3 bases respectively, with 14 bases between them. The CDR3 spells CASSPRGTHYEQYF. In DNA form, the CDR3 reads TGTGCCAGCAGCCCCCGGGGGACTCACTACGAGCAGTACTTC.

The chain couples TRBV5-4 to TRBJ2-3, with no clear D. Trimming pared 2 bases from V and 0 bases from J, leaving 13 bases between. The CDR3 extends over 16 amino acids. The germline V gene encodes CDR1 SGHNT and CDR2 YYREEE (reference sequence). CDR3 region: CASSFGAPRSTDTQYF. The CDR3 nucleotides read TGTGCCAGCAGCTTTGGAGCGCCCCGAAGCACAGATACGCAGTATTTT.